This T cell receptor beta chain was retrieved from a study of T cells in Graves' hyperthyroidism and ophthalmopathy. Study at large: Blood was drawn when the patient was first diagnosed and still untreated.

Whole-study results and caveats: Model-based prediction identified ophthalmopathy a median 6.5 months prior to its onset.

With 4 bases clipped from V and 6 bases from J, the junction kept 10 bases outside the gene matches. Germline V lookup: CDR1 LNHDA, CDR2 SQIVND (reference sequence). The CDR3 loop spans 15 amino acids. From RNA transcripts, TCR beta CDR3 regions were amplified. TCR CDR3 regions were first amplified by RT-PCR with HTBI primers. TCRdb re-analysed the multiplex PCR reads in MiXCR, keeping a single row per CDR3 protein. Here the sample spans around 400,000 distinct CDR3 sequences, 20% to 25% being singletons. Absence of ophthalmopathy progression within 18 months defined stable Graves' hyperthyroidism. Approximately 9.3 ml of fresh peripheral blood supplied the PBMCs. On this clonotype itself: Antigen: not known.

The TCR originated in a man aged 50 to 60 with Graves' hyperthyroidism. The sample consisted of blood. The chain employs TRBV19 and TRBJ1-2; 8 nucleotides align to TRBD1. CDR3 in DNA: TGTGCCAGTAGTACCCTCCAGGGGGCCAGTAATGGCTACACCTTC. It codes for CASSTLQGASNGYTF.